These T cell receptor beta chains were read from a single sample in a study of cytomegalovirus exposure and HLA in healthy donors. Profiling relied on immunoSEQ multiplex PCR, and the TCRdb table lists in-frame clones only, not all of them. The sample comprises some 130,000 clones, around 80% of which are singletons, and roughly 30% rests with the top ten. Sequencing was carried out using PBMCs. The receptors were gathered from a man aged 25 to 45 in good health and CMV-seropositive. Each CDR3 is given with its conserved first and last residue. A D gene is named only where the DNA matches it firmly. Clone size is shown for a subset of rows, as once, few, many or a class of expanded clone.

clone_size,v_call,d_call,j_call,cdr3_length,cdr3_aa,cdr3_nt
NA,TRBV6-5,TRBD2,TRBJ2-1,14,CASRRGGGADEQFF,TGTGCCAGCAGACGCGGCGGGGGGGCTGATGAGCAGTTCTTC
NA,TRBV6-5,NA,TRBJ1-1,15,CASRQTAGGDTEAFF,TGTGCCAGCAGGCAGACAGCTGGGGGGGACACTGAAGCTTTCTTT
NA,TRBV5-6,NA,TRBJ1-2,13,CASSGGKNYGYTF,TGTGCCAGCAGCGGGGGGAAGAACTATGGCTACACCTTC
NA,TRBV11-1,NA,TRBJ2-5,13,CASSLGIGETQYF,TGTGCCAGCAGCTTGGGTATCGGGGAGACCCAGTACTTC
NA,TRBV10-1,TRBD1,TRBJ1-5,16,CASSESDRRSGQPQHF,TGCGCCAGCAGTGAGTCGGACAGGCGCTCAGGGCAGCCCCAGCATTTT
once,TRBV7-2,NA,TRBJ1-2,13,CASSLRRAEGYTF,TGTGCCAGCAGCTTACGGAGGGCGGAGGGCTACACCTTC
once,TRBV9,NA,TRBJ2-1,13,CANSPRSLNEQFF,TGTGCCAACAGCCCCCGTTCTCTCAATGAGCAGTTCTTC
NA,TRBV11-2,TRBD2,TRBJ2-7,14,CASSFFAGAYEQYF,TGTGCCAGCAGCTTTTTTGCGGGAGCCTACGAGCAGTACTTC
NA,TRBV7-2,NA,TRBJ2-7,15,CASSPAGQLSYEQYF,TGTGCCAGCAGCCCAGCAGGGCAGTTGTCCTACGAGCAGTACTTC
NA,TRBV6-5,NA,TRBJ2-5,15,CASSYSEGIGETQYF,TGTGCCAGCAGTTACTCGGAGGGAATTGGGGAGACCCAGTACTTC
NA,TRBV7-2,NA,TRBJ2-7,15,CASSLVGLSSYEQYF,TGTGCCAGCAGCTTAGTGGGCCTGAGCTCCTACGAGCAGTACTTC
NA,TRBV29-1,NA,TRBJ1-1,12,CSASPGNTEAFF,TGCAGCGCCTCCCCGGGGAACACTGAAGCTTTCTTT
NA,TRBV6-5,NA,TRBJ2-7,15,CASSYSSGAGGEQYF,TGTGCCAGCAGTTACTCGAGTGGGGCCGGGGGAGAGCAGTACTTC
NA,TRBV27,NA,TRBJ2-5,14,CASSFNEGGKTQYF,TGTGCCAGCAGTTTCAACGAGGGCGGAAAGACCCAGTACTTC
once,TRBV28,TRBD1,TRBJ1-4,15,CASSLTGTGAEKLFF,TGTGCCAGCAGTTTGACCGGGACAGGGGCTGAAAAACTGTTTTTT
once,TRBV6-5,NA,TRBJ2-2,14,CASSQDRFTGELFF,TGTGCCAGCAGTCAAGACAGGTTCACCGGGGAGCTGTTTTTT
NA,TRBV5-4,TRBD2,TRBJ2-3,16,CASRPGLAGARDTQYF,TGTGCCAGCAGACCCGGACTAGCGGGGGCCAGAGATACGCAGTATTTT
NA,TRBV7-6,TRBD1,TRBJ2-7,16,CASSPTGESYSYEQYF,TGTGCCAGCAGTCCGACAGGGGAATCTTACTCCTACGAGCAGTACTTC
many,TRBV5-8,NA,TRBJ1-1,13,CATVGEGNTEAFF,TGTGCCACCGTTGGAGAGGGGAACACTGAAGCTTTCTTT
NA,TRBV5-5,NA,TRBJ2-7,12,CASSLGSDEQYF,TGTGCCAGCAGCTTGGGGAGTGACGAGCAGTACTTC
NA,TRBV5-1,NA,TRBJ1-3,15,CASSLGPGFGNTIYF,TGCGCCAGCAGCTTGGGTCCGGGTTTTGGAAACACCATATATTTT
NA,TRBV6-4,TRBD2,TRBJ2-1,15,CASSDSAGGPNEQFF,TGTGCCAGCAGTGACTCTGCGGGGGGGCCGAATGAGCAGTTCTTC
few,TRBV2,NA,TRBJ2-7,14,CASRRNEGPYEQYF,TGTGCCAGCAGGCGGAATGAGGGTCCCTACGAGCAGTACTTC
NA,TRBV5-1,NA,TRBJ2-2,15,CASSQGQRNTGELFF,TGCGCCAGCAGCCAGGGTCAGAGGAACACCGGGGAGCTGTTTTTT
NA,TRBV7-2,TRBD2,TRBJ2-1,15,CASSLDSGTYNEQFF,TGTGCCAGCAGCTTAGATAGCGGGACCTACAATGAGCAGTTCTTC
NA,TRBV7-9,TRBD1,TRBJ1-5,14,CASSRTGNAEPQHF,TGTGCCAGCAGCCGGACAGGGAATGCGGAGCCCCAGCATTTT
NA,TRBV5-1,NA,TRBJ2-2,14,CASSLLGEAGELFF,TGCGCCAGCAGCTTGTTAGGTGAGGCCGGGGAGCTGTTTTTT
NA,TRBV5-1,NA,TRBJ1-2,14,CASSLLNGAGGYTF,TGCGCCAGCAGCTTACTAAACGGTGCCGGTGGCTACACCTTC
NA,TRBV2,TRBD2,TRBJ2-5,16,CASRRGVAGAQETQYF,TGTGCCAGCAGGCGGGGGGTAGCGGGGGCCCAAGAGACCCAGTACTTC
NA,TRBV7-2,NA,TRBJ1-2,16,CASSPSGAGTFEGYTF,TGTGCCAGCAGCCCCAGCGGGGCAGGGACGTTTGAAGGCTACACCTTC
NA,TRBV18,NA,TRBJ1-1,12,CASSPDKREAFF,TGTGCCAGCTCACCGGACAAGAGAGAAGCTTTCTTT
NA,TRBV5-1,NA,TRBJ2-7,15,CASSLLREQMYEQYF,TGCGCCAGCAGCTTGCTACGGGAGCAGATGTACGAGCAGTACTTC
NA,TRBV18,TRBD2,TRBJ2-1,17,CASSTLAGGINYNEQFF,TGTGCCAGCTCAACGTTAGCGGGGGGGATAAACTACAATGAGCAGTTCTTC
NA,TRBV2,NA,TRBJ1-5,12,CASRDRGQPQHF,TGTGCCAGCAGGGACAGAGGGCAGCCCCAGCATTTT
NA,TRBV7-8,NA,TRBJ1-1,17,CASSLSVPGKRDTEAFF,TGTGCCAGCAGCTTAAGTGTACCAGGTAAGAGGGACACTGAAGCTTTCTTT
NA,TRBV6-6,NA,TRBJ2-7,14,CASRADRDFYEQYF,TGTGCCAGCAGGGCAGACAGGGACTTCTACGAGCAGTACTTC
once,TRBV5-4,TRBD1,TRBJ2-1,16,CASTHYGTGTYNEQFF,TGTGCCAGCACCCACTACGGGACAGGGACCTACAATGAGCAGTTCTTC
NA,TRBV7-3,NA,TRBJ2-1,13,CASSLSSRNEQFF,TGTGCCAGCAGCTTATCGTCGAGGAATGAGCAGTTCTTC
NA,TRBV29-1,TRBD2,TRBJ2-1,17,CSAAGTSGRDSYNEQFF,TGCAGCGCCGCCGGGACTAGCGGGAGAGACTCCTACAATGAGCAGTTCTTC
NA,TRBV5-5,NA,TRBJ1-1,17,CASSLGGKRIMNTEAFF,TGTGCCAGCAGCTTGGGAGGAAAACGTATCATGAACACTGAAGCTTTCTTT